This T cell receptor beta chain was identified in a study of identical twins. A remark on this clonotype: Sequence at one end of the junction differs from germline and may be a read error.

TCRdb ran MiXCR on the 5' RACE reads and lists one entry per CDR3 protein. The sample has around 690,000 distinct CDR3 sequences, about 20% seen once. All of the donors were Caucasians in good health. CDR1 is MNHEY, CDR2 SVGEGT, per germline. This CDR3 is built from 15 residues. A further study also used this sample, focusing on T cells expressing NK-cell markers. That publication notes: HCMV seropositivity marked most of the eight sequenced donors; one was seronegative. Dominant NKG2C+ clonotypes were found to form about 1.0-7.5% of CD8+ T cells in about 6 donors.

The rearrangement links TRBV6-2 or TRBV6-3 to TRBJ2-1, with unresolved D. Specimen: PBMCs. This clonotype originated in a young woman in good health. CDR3 residues: CASSYLRTAYNEQLF. The CDR3 DNA sequence: TGTGCCAGCAGTTACCTGCGGACCGCCTACAATGAGCAGCTCTTC.